This passage covers 9 T cell receptor beta chains from one sample sequenced in a study of blood T cell repertoires in COVID-19. TCRdb keeps only in-frame clones here, not all; method: immunoSEQ multiplex PCR. The data contain roughly 150,000 clones, 75% to 90% of them seen just once; the ten biggest clones take up 15%. The sample consisted of peripheral blood. The receptors here all came from a middle-aged woman with acute or convalescent COVID-19.

In its sample, this clone was seen once. This chain connects TRBV30 to TRBJ2-1; weak D call: TRBD2 (5 bases). The CDR3 has 14 residues. The germline CDR1 and CDR2 sequences are GTSNPN and SVGIG (reference sequence). V gave up 0 bases and J gave up 6 bases, with 12 bases separating them. For the CDR3, the DNA is TGTGCCTGGAGTGTACGGGTGGCGGGCAATGAGCAGTTCTTC. This codes for CAWSVRVAGNEQFF.

V and J are TRBV7-9 and TRBJ2-5; perhaps TRBD1 as D (5 bases). Germline CDR1 SEHNR, CDR2 FQNEAQ (reference sequence). V was clipped by 1 base and J by 5 bases, with 11 bases between them. The CDR3 extends over 14 amino acids. The CDR3 reads CASSLGQGDETQYF. CDR3 sequence (DNA): TGTGCCAGCAGCTTAGGTCAGGGTGACGAGACCCAGTACTTC.

This sequence joins TRBV7-2 and TRBJ2-3, with TRBD2 identical over 7 bases. Germline CDR1 SGHTA, CDR2 FQGNSA. V was clipped by 3 bases and J by 2 bases; unmatched bases: 5. This CDR3 spans 15 amino acids. CDR3 in DNA: TGTGCCAGCAGCTTTGAAAGCGGGGACACAGATACGCAGTATTTT. Its protein product is CASSFESGDTDTQYF. The whole variable domain, remainder taken from reference TRBV7-2 and TRBJ2-3, is GAGVSQSPSNKVTEKGKDVELRCDPISGHTALYWYRQSLGQGLEFLIYFQGNSAPDKSGLPSDRFSAERTGGSVSTLTIQRTQQEDSAVYLCASSFESGDTDTQYFGPGTRLTVL.

The genes are TRBV5-6 and TRBJ2-7; perhaps TRBD1 as D (6 bases). Between the trimmed V and J ends, which lost 1 base and 4 bases, there was a span of 9 bases. Germline assignment: CDR1 SGHDT and CDR2 YYEEEE. The CDR3 spans 13 residues. The CDR3 reads CASSLSGAYEQYF. CDR3 DNA sequence: TGTGCCAGCAGCTTGTCAGGGGCTTACGAGCAGTACTTC. Combining the CDR3 with reference TRBV5-6 and TRBJ2-7 gives the whole variable domain DAGVTQSPTHLIKTRGQQVTLRCSPKSGHDTVSWYQQALGQGPQFIFQYYEEEERQRGNFPDRFSGHQFPNYSSELNVNALLLGDSALYLCASSLSGAYEQYFGPGTRLTVT.

The chain carries TRBV28 and TRBJ2-3; 9 positions agree with TRBD2. Germline V gene sequence: CDR1 MDHEN, CDR2 SYDVKM. The CDR3 consists of 17 residues. After removal of 2 bases from V and 2 bases from J, the junction contained 8 bases not matched to a gene. This chain's CDR3 is CASSLQVAGVNTDTQYF. The CDR3 nucleotides read TGTGCCAGCAGTTTACAGGTAGCGGGGGTAAACACAGATACGCAGTATTTT. The whole variable domain, remainder taken from reference TRBV28 and TRBJ2-3, is DVKVTQSSRYLVKRTGEKVFLECVQDMDHENMFWYRQDPGLGLRLIYFSYDVKMKEKGDIPEGYSVSREKKERFSLILESASTNQTSMYLCASSLQVAGVNTDTQYFGPGTRLTVL.

The rearrangement uses TRBV21-1 and TRBJ2-7; the DNA was not compared with TRBD2, the D call given in the table. TRBV21-1 is labeled a pseudogene. The CDR3 loop spans 19 amino acids. The CDR3 DNA follows: TGTGCCAGCAGCAACCGAGCGGGAGGGCCCAGAACCAGCTCCTACGAGCAGTACTTC. As protein: CASSNRAGGPRTSSYEQYF.

The V gene is TRBV6-2 or TRBV6-3, the J gene TRBJ2-1; 14 bases agree with TRBD2. Germline V gene data show CDR1 as MNHEY and CDR2 as SVGEGT. Losses at the gene ends were 2 bases for V and 2 bases for J; bases not matched to a gene: 8. The CDR3 is 19 residues long. CDR3 in DNA: TGTGCCAGCAGTTACGGGGGGACTAGCGGGAGCCTCCCCTACAATGAGCAGTTCTTC. Encoded protein: CASSYGGTSGSLPYNEQFF.

The chain recombines TRBV5-1 with TRBJ2-3; TRBD1 matches 9 bases. Germline trimming cut 0 bases from V and 4 bases from J; bases unmatched to any gene: 3. Germline loops: CDR1 SGHRS, CDR2 YFSETQ. The CDR3 has 15 residues. The CDR3 is CASSLVGQGPDTQYF. CDR3 DNA sequence: TGCGCCAGCAGCTTGGTGGGACAGGGCCCAGATACGCAGTATTTT.

The rearrangement joins TRBV19 to TRBJ1-5, with D possibly matching TRBD1 (6 bases). The CDR3 contains 15 residues. Trimming removed 8 bases from V and 1 base from J, with 15 bases in between. Germline V gene data show CDR1 as LNHDA and CDR2 as SQIVND (reference sequence). The CDR3 spells CASAITGFSNQPQHF. Written as DNA, the CDR3 is TGTGCCAGTGCCATCACAGGGTTCAGCAATCAGCCCCAGCATTTT.